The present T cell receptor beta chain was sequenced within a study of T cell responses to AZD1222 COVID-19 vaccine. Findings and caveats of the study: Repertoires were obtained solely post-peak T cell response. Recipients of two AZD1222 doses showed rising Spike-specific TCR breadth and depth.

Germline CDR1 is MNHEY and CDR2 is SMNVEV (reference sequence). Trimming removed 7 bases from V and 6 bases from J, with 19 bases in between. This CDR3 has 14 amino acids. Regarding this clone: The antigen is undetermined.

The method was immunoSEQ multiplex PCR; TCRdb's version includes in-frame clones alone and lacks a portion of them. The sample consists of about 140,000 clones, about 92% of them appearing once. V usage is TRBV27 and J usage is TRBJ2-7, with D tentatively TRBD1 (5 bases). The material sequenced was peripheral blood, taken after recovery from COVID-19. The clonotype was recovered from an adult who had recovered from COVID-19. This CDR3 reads CASIPGRGRREQYF. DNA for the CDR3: TGTGCCAGCATCCCCGGAAGGGGCCGGCGCGAGCAGTACTTC.